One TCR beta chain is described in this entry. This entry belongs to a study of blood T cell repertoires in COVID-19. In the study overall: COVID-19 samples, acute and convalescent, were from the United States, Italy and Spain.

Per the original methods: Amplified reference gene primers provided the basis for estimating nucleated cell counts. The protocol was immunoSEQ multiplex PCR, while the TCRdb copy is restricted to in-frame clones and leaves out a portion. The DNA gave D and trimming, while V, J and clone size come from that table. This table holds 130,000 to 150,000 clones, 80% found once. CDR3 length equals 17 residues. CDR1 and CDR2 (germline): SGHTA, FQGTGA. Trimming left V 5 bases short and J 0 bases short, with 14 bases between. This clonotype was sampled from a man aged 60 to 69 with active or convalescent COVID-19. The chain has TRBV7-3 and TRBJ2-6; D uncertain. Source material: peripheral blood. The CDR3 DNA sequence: TGTGCCAGCAGCCCACCGACTGCCCGCTCTGGGGCCAACGTCCTGACTTTC. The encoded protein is CASSPPTARSGANVLTF.